Detailed here is one T cell receptor beta chain. The CDR3 consists of 15 residues. Per the germline V gene, CDR1 is MNHEY and CDR2 is SVGAGI. V shed 4 bases and J shed 2 bases, with 9 bases lying between them. This entry comes from a study of blood T cell repertoires in COVID-19. Profiling relied on immunoSEQ multiplex PCR, and the TCRdb table lists in-frame clones only, not all of them. This sample yields tens of thousands of clones, of which approximately 85% are seen a single time; 12% belongs to the top ten. This chain uses TRBV6-5 with TRBJ1-6; a weak D match, TRBD1 (6 bases). Sequencing used peripheral blood. This sequence was found in a human donor in a cohort sampled during active COVID-19. CDR3 residues: CASSSGQTYNSPLHF. CDR3 coding DNA: TGTGCCAGCAGTTCCGGACAGACCTATAATTCACCCCTCCACTTT.